This T cell receptor (beta chain) was obtained from a study of cytotoxic CD8 clonotypes in ibrutinib-treated CLL. Study context: Patients: more than 10 relapsed/refractory, fewer than 16 treatment-naive, fewer than 18 IGHV unmutated.

Study-wide points: Sampling of sustained-remission and progressing patients occurred at differing times. Once treatment began, public clonotypes, which were uncommon, contracted or stayed stable.

In the case of this clone: Its antigen is not identified.

Trimming pared 3 bases from V and 2 bases from J, leaving 8 bases between. Germline loops: CDR1 KGHSH, CDR2 LQKENI. CDR3 size: 15 residues. Clones were read by immunoSEQ multiplex PCR, and TCRdb kept only the in-frame ones, dropping some. The data contain about 140,000 clones, 80% of them singletons. The J gene is TRBJ2-6, the V gene TRBV18; a possible D gene is TRBD2 (5 bases). Sample: PBMCs, taken after 36 months of ibrutinib treatment. The sequence came from a human donor with chronic lymphocytic leukemia. Here the CDR3 reads CASSPGSTGANVLTF. Written as DNA, the CDR3 is TGTGCCAGCTCACCGGGGAGTACTGGGGCCAACGTCCTGACTTTC.